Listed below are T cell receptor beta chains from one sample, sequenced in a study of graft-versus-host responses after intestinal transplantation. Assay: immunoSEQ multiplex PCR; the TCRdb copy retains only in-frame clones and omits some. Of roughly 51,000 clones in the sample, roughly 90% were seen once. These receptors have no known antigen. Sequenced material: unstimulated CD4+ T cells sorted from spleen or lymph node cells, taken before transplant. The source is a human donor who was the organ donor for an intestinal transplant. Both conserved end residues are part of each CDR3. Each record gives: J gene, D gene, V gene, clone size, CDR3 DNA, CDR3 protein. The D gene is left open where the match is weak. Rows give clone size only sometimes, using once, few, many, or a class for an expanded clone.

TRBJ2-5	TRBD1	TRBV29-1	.	TGCAGCGCCTACAGGGGAGAGACCCAGTACTTC	CSAYRGETQYF
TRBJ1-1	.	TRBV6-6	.	TGTGCCAGCAGGACGGACAGCGAAGCTTTCTTT	CASRTDSEAFF
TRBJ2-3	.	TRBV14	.	TGTGCCAGCAGCCAAAACAGGCCGCAAGATACGCAGTATTTT	CASSQNRPQDTQYF
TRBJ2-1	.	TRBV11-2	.	TGTGCCAGCAGCTTATCGAGGTCCGGGGTGAATGAGCAGTTCTTC	CASSLSRSGVNEQFF
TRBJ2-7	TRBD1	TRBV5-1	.	TGCGCCAGCAGCTTAGGGGACAGCCCCTACGAGCAGTACTTC	CASSLGDSPYEQYF
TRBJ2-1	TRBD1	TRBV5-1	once	TGCGCCAGCAGTTCCGGGACAGGGGTCCTCAATGAGCAGTTCTTC	CASSSGTGVLNEQFF
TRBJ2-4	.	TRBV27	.	TGTGCCAGCAGCACAGGGTTCATTCAGTACTTC	CASSTGFIQYF
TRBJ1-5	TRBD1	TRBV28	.	TGTGCCAGCAGTCCCGGGACAGGCGTTCAGCCCCAGCATTTT	CASSPGTGVQPQHF
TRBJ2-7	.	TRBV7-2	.	TGTGCCAGCAGCTTAGCGGTAGCGTTAACCTACGAGCAGTACTTC	CASSLAVALTYEQYF
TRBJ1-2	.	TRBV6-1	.	TGTGCCAGCAGTTTTCCGGGACAAGGGTACGGCTACACCTTC	CASSFPGQGYGYTF
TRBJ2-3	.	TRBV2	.	TGTGCCAGCAGAACGGACTTCCTTAGCACAGATACGCAGTATTTT	CASRTDFLSTDTQYF
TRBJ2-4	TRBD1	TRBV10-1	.	TGCGCCAGCAGCCAGAAACGGGACAGGGACAAAAACATTCAGTACTTC	CASSQKRDRDKNIQYF
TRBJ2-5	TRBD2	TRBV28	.	TGTGCCAGCAGGAAAGGGACTAGCGGGAGCCAGGAGACCCAGTACTTC	CASRKGTSGSQETQYF
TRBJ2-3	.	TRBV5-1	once	TGCGCCAGCAGCCCGGGGGGCGGACCCACCACAGATACGCAGTATTTT	CASSPGGGPTTDTQYF